The 32 T cell receptor beta chains in this list originate from one sample, sequenced in a study of cytomegalovirus exposure and HLA in healthy donors. Primers: 60 Vbeta forward and 13 Jbeta reverse. This table comes from immunoSEQ multiplex PCR, and its TCRdb copy is limited to in-frame clones, with some not included. The sample has hundreds of thousands of clones, about three quarters seen once. Sequencing was done on a sample of PBMCs. These receptors were obtained from a woman aged 55-75 years in good health and CMV-seropositive.

This clone is a singleton in its sample. Relative to the germline gene, one junction end is altered; a read error may explain this. This chain uses TRBV6-1 with TRBJ1-2; D is perhaps TRBD1 (5 bases). Germline V gives CDR1 MNHNS, CDR2 SASEGT. The CDR3 spans 10 residues. The CDR3 sequence: CASREGTIAF. For the CDR3, the DNA is TGTGCCAGCAGGGAGGGGACTATAGCCTTC.

This clone was seen once. The chain uses TRBV7-9 and TRBJ2-1; TRBD2 is a possible D gene (5 bases). The V end was cut by 4 bases, the J end by 0 bases, with 16 bases between. The CDR3 sequence is 17 residues long. The germline V gene encodes CDR1 SEHNR and CDR2 FQNEAQ (reference sequence). The CDR3: CASSSRRGSSSYNEQFF. DNA for the CDR3: TGTGCCAGCAGCTCCCGCCGCGGGTCCAGCTCCTACAATGAGCAGTTCTTC.

The chain couples TRBV7-8 to TRBJ2-3; no clear D gene. Looked up from germline, CDR1 is SGHVS and CDR2 is FQNEAQ. V was cut by 3 bases and J by 1 base, with 5 bases left in between. This CDR3 is built from 13 residues. Here the CDR3 DNA reads TGTGCCAGCAGCTTCCAGGGCACAGATACGCAGTATTTT. Translating gives CASSFQGTDTQYF.

The chain has TRBV4-1 and TRBJ1-5; D is undetermined. Trimming cost V 2 bases and J 5 bases, with 13 bases left between them. This CDR3 has 15 amino acids. Germline V gives CDR1 MGHRA, CDR2 YSYEKL. CDR3 nucleotide sequence: TGCGCCAGCAGCCAACCCAGACGGGGATATCAGCCCCAGCATTTT. It is translated as CASSQPRRGYQPQHF.

The chain carries TRBV2 and TRBJ2-7, with D possibly TRBD1 on 6 matching bases. V lost 6 bases and J 2 bases, leaving 14 bases between the germline ends. The CDR3 extends over 14 amino acids. Per germline, CDR1 SNHLY and CDR2 FYNNEI. The CDR3 here is CASSATGRTYEQYF. Written as DNA, the CDR3 is TGTGCCAGCAGCGCTACAGGGAGAACCTACGAGCAGTACTTC. The whole variable domain, remainder taken from reference TRBV2 and TRBJ2-7, is EPEVTQTPSHQVTQMGQEVILRCVPISNHLYFYWYRQILGQKVEFLVSFYNNEISEKSEIFDDQFSVERPDGSNFTLKIRSTKLEDSAMYFCASSATGRTYEQYFGPGTRLTVT.

The chain couples TRBV27 to TRBJ2-2; D ambiguous. Trimming stripped 6 bases from V and 6 bases from J, with 14 bases between. The CDR3 contains 14 residues. Germline V gene sequence: CDR1 MNHEY, CDR2 SMNVEV (reference sequence). CDR3 DNA: TGTGCCAGCAGGCTCGTGGCCCTCTCCGGGGAGCTGTTTTTT. Translating it yields CASRLVALSGELFF.

The chain is built from TRBV5-1 and TRBJ2-1, with 7 positions matching TRBD2. CDR1 and CDR2 from the germline V gene are SGHRS and YFSETQ. CDR3 length equals 12 residues. The trim removed 5 bases at V and 5 bases at J, leaving 1 base unmatched. The CDR3 here is CASRRGDNEQFF. The CDR3 nucleotides are TGCGCCAGCAGACGGGGGGACAATGAGCAGTTCTTC.

The rearrangement uses TRBV5-1 and TRBJ2-7; 7 nucleotides line up with TRBD1. CDR1 and CDR2 from the germline V gene are SGHRS and YFSETQ. J lost 6 bases, V lost 7 bases, and 13 bases had no gene match. The CDR3 runs to 14 residues. The CDR3 DNA reads TGCGCCAGCTACAGAAGGACAGGCGATGTCGAGCAGTACTTC. This encodes CASYRRTGDVEQYF.

The chain employs TRBV2 and TRBJ1-3; a weak D match, TRBD1 (5 bases). The germline V and J ends were trimmed by 8 bases and 2 bases, with 16 bases remaining between them. The CDR3 length is 15 residues. Germline values: CDR1 SNHLY, CDR2 FYNNEI. The CDR3 reads CASEGGEFAGNTIYF. The CDR3 DNA follows: TGTGCCAGCGAGGGAGGGGAGTTCGCTGGAAACACCATATATTTT. The whole variable domain, filled in from reference TRBV2 and TRBJ1-3, reads EPEVTQTPSHQVTQMGQEVILRCVPISNHLYFYWYRQILGQKVEFLVSFYNNEISEKSEIFDDQFSVERPDGSNFTLKIRSTKLEDSAMYFCASEGGEFAGNTIYFGEGSWLTVV.

The chain joins TRBV6-5 to TRBJ2-5; TRBD1 is a possible D gene (7 bases). The J call may not be correct, given that the DNA end is closer to TRBJ2-7. The CDR3 loop spans 16 amino acids. From germline, CDR1 is MNHEY and CDR2 SVGAGI. CDR3 bases: TGTGCCAGCAGTTACTCGAAATCAGGGGGGTCCTACGAGCAGTACTTC. Its protein product is CASSYSKSGGSYEQYF.

The chain has TRBV10-3 and TRBJ2-7; the D is unclear. The CDR3 length is 13 residues. The V gene's germline CDR1 is ENHRY and CDR2 SYGVKD. V lost 4 bases and J lost 1, with 8 bases in between. The CDR3 DNA follows: TGTGCCATCAGTGGCGACACATCCTACGAGCAGTACTTC. Translation: CAISGDTSYEQYF.

This clone was picked up one time. The chain is built from TRBV6-6 and TRBJ1-3; D is uncertain. The germline V and J ends were trimmed by 2 bases and 0 bases, with 11 bases remaining between them. The CDR3 has 16 residues. Germline-derived CDR1 and CDR2 are MNHNY and SVGAGI (reference sequence). The CDR3 bases are TGTGCCAGCAGTTACCCACTCGGGGTCTCTGGAAACACCATATATTTT. Residues: CASSYPLGVSGNTIYF.

CDR3 protein: CASSPAGRGTEAFF. The CDR3 DNA sequence: TGTGCCAGCTCACCCGCAGGCAGGGGCACTGAAGCTTTCTTT. The chain uses TRBV18 and TRBJ1-1, with a weak D call TRBD1 (6 bases). Germline CDR1 is KGHSH and CDR2 is LQKENI. Trimming stripped 3 bases from V and 4 bases from J, with 12 bases between. The CDR3 totals 14 residues.

The chain uses TRBV28 and TRBJ1-1; D might be TRBD1 (6 bases). V lost 4 bases, J lost 5 bases, and 14 bases lay in between. The CDR3 spans 14 residues. Germline V lookup: CDR1 MDHEN, CDR2 SYDVKM. CDR3 protein: CASSSAVRGTEAFF. CDR3 coding DNA: TGTGCCAGCAGTTCAGCCGTTAGGGGGACTGAAGCTTTCTTT. The full variable domain, with the rest looked up from reference TRBV28 and TRBJ1-1, is DVKVTQSSRYLVKRTGEKVFLECVQDMDHENMFWYRQDPGLGLRLIYFSYDVKMKEKGDIPEGYSVSREKKERFSLILESASTNQTSMYLCASSSAVRGTEAFFGQGTRLTVV.

This sequence joins TRBV5-4 and TRBJ2-5; 12 nucleotides line up with TRBD1. The CDR3 extends over 16 amino acids. Germline CDR1 is SGHNT and CDR2 is YYREEE (reference sequence). V shed 4 bases and J 6 bases; nucleotides not matched to a gene: 10. This chain's CDR3 is CASSKTGTGGGQTQYF. The CDR3 nucleotides read TGTGCCAGCAGCAAGACCGGGACAGGGGGCGGGCAGACCCAGTACTTC.

The chain has TRBV7-9 and TRBJ2-1; TRBD2 matches at 13 bases. V lost 1 base, J lost 9 bases, and 3 bases stayed unmatched. The germline CDR1 and CDR2 sequences are SEHNR and FQNEAQ (reference sequence). The CDR3 extends over 15 amino acids. The CDR3 protein is CASSLGLAGGGEQFF. In nucleotides, the CDR3 is TGTGCCAGCAGCTTAGGACTAGCGGGGGGCGGTGAGCAGTTCTTC. Based on the CDR3 plus reference TRBV7-9 and TRBJ2-1, the full variable domain is DTGVSQNPRHKITKRGQNVTFRCDPISEHNRLYWYRQTLGQGPEFLTYFQNEAQLEKSRLLSDRFSAERPKGSFSTLEIQRTEQGDSAMYLCASSLGLAGGGEQFFGPGTRLTVL.

V gene TRBV19 combines with J gene TRBJ2-5; 8 positions agree with TRBD2. The germline V gene has CDR1 LNHDA and CDR2 SQIVND (reference sequence). J lost 2 bases, V lost 6 bases, and 8 bases had no gene match. This CDR3 has 15 amino acids. Here the CDR3 reads CASSAAGGGQETQYF. The CDR3 DNA follows: TGTGCCAGTAGCGCTGCGGGGGGAGGACAAGAGACCCAGTACTTC.

The rearrangement uses TRBV11-2 and TRBJ1-1, with 10 bases fitting TRBD1. The CDR3 runs 15 residues. The V segment lost 5 bases and the J segment 0 bases; nucleotides outside the gene matches: 3. Germline V gene sequence: CDR1 SGHAT, CDR2 FQNNGV. The DNA of the CDR3 is TGTGCCAGCAGCCACGGACAGGGGGTGAACACTGAAGCTTTCTTT. This encodes CASSHGQGVNTEAFF.

CDR3 sequence: CASSVRDRDLDEQYF. The CDR3 nucleotides are TGTGCCAGCAGCGTCCGGGACAGGGACCTAGACGAGCAGTACTTC. The rearrangement uses TRBV9 and TRBJ2-7, with 9 nucleotides matching TRBD1. V lost 2 bases, J lost 5 bases, and 8 bases stayed unmatched. Per the germline V gene, CDR1 is SGDLS and CDR2 is YYNGEE. The CDR3 is 15 residues long.

The V call is TRBV5-6, the J call TRBJ1-6; 7 nucleotides agree with TRBD1. The germline gives CDR1 SGHDT, CDR2 YYEEEE. The CDR3 spans 13 residues. The J segment lost 8 bases and the V segment lost 2 bases, leaving 1 base of the junction unmatched. The CDR3 sequence: CASSFTGDSPLHF. For the CDR3, the DNA is TGTGCCAGCAGCTTTACAGGGGATTCACCCCTCCACTTT. Based on the CDR3 plus reference TRBV5-6 and TRBJ1-6, the full variable domain is DAGVTQSPTHLIKTRGQQVTLRCSPKSGHDTVSWYQQALGQGPQFIFQYYEEEERQRGNFPDRFSGHQFPNYSSELNVNALLLGDSALYLCASSFTGDSPLHFGNGTRLTVT.

The J gene is TRBJ1-1, the V gene TRBV6-5; D gene ambiguous. This CDR3 is 15 amino acids long. The ends were cut back, 0 bases at V and 0 bases at J, with 8 bases in the middle. CDR1 MNHEY and CDR2 SVGAGI come from the germline V gene. The CDR3 reads CASSYSSLMNTEAFF. The CDR3, as DNA: TGTGCCAGCAGTTACTCGAGTCTTATGAACACTGAAGCTTTCTTT.

The rearrangement uses TRBV4-2 and TRBJ1-2, with D hard to call. Per germline, CDR1 LGHNA and CDR2 YNFKEQ. The CDR3 has 13 residues. V gave up 0 bases and J gave up 8 bases, with 10 bases separating them. The CDR3 region is CASSQDYAGGYTF. The CDR3 nucleotides read TGTGCCAGCAGCCAAGATTATGCGGGAGGCTACACCTTC.

The table lists this clone with a few counts. This chain connects TRBV7-6 to TRBJ1-6; no clear D. V lost 4 bases to trimming and J lost 13 bases, with 11 bases between them. This CDR3 has 12 residues. Per germline, CDR1 SGHVS and CDR2 FNYEAQ. The CDR3 sequence: CASSSTDLPLHF. The CDR3 nucleotides read TGTGCCAGCAGCTCTACAGACCTTCCCCTCCACTTT.

The chain recombines TRBV9 with TRBJ1-4, with D perhaps TRBD1 (6 bases). V dropped 1 base and J dropped 0 bases, with 10 bases sitting between them. The CDR3 runs 16 residues. From germline, CDR1 is SGDLS and CDR2 YYNGEE. The CDR3 DNA sequence: TGTGCCAGCAGCGTAAGGGGGGGCGCAACTAATGAAAAACTGTTTTTT. As protein: CASSVRGGATNEKLFF.

This clone came up once. J is TRBJ2-5 and V is TRBV7-8; D not resolved. This CDR3 spans 14 amino acids. Trimming removed 5 bases at V and 1 base at J, with 11 bases between. CDR1 is SGHVS, CDR2 FQNEAQ, per germline. For the CDR3, the DNA is TGTGCCAGCAGCCTATCGAGGAGCCAAGAGACCCAGTACTTC. The encoded protein is CASSLSRSQETQYF. Variable domain in full (rest from reference TRBV7-8 and TRBJ2-5): GAGVSQSPRYKVAKRGQDVALRCDPISGHVSLFWYQQALGQGPEFLTYFQNEAQLDKSGLPSDRFFAERPEGSVSTLKIQRTQQEDSAVYLCASSLSRSQETQYFGPGTRLLVL.

The genes are TRBV11-2 and TRBJ2-5; tentative D call: TRBD1 (6 bases). With the DNA end fitting TRBJ2-7 better, the J assignment may be wrong. In germline, CDR1 is SGHAT, CDR2 FQNNGV. The CDR3 has 14 amino acids. The chain's CDR3 is CASRDDRNPYEQYF. CDR3 DNA sequence: TGTGCCAGCAGGGACGACAGGAATCCCTACGAGCAGTACTTC.

Written as DNA, the CDR3 is TGTGCCAGTAGTATGGGACAGGCGCGCTCACCCCTCCACTTT. Protein product: CASSMGQARSPLHF. The rearrangement joins TRBV19 to TRBJ1-6; the match to TRBD1 covers 8 bases. Trimming took 3 bases from V and 10 from J; bases not matched to a gene: 5. This CDR3 is 14 amino acids long. The germline V gene encodes CDR1 LNHDA and CDR2 SQIVND (reference sequence).

The rearrangement uses TRBV6-5 and TRBJ2-5; TRBD1 aligns across 12 bases. CDR3 length equals 15 residues. The V and J ends lost 5 bases and 5 bases, in that order; junction bases with no gene match: 6. Germline loops: CDR1 MNHEY, CDR2 SVGAGI. The CDR3 region is CASSTGTGGRETQYF. The CDR3 DNA reads as TGTGCCAGCAGTACCGGGACAGGGGGCCGGGAGACCCAGTACTTC.

As for this clone: Relative to the germline gene, one junction end is altered; a read error may explain this. The chain combines TRBV6-5 with TRBJ2-1; TRBD1 is a possible D gene (5 bases). The CDR3 sequence is 11 residues long. Germline-derived CDR1 and CDR2 are MNHEY and SVGAGI. This CDR3 is CASSQGNEQLF. CDR3 nucleotide sequence: TGTGCCAGCAGTCAGGGAAATGAGCAGCTCTTC.

The CDR3 region has the DNA TGTGCCAGCAGCTTAGAAGGGGCGATCTCCCACACCGGGGAGCTGTTTTTT. This encodes CASSLEGAISHTGELFF. The chain uses TRBV7-6 and TRBJ2-2; possibly TRBD1 for D (5 bases). The V end lost 1 base, the J end lost 3 bases, and 15 bases lay between the germline ends. Per germline, CDR1 SGHVS and CDR2 FNYEAQ. This CDR3 has 17 residues.

The rearrangement links TRBV4-3 to TRBJ2-3, with 7 bases matching TRBD1. The CDR3 extends over 17 amino acids. Unmatched junction bases numbered 6, after V lost 0 bases and J lost 0 bases. In germline, CDR1 is LGHNA, CDR2 YSLEER. The CDR3 sequence: CASSQDPGGSSTDTQYF. DNA of the CDR3: TGCGCCAGCAGCCAAGACCCAGGGGGTTCTAGCACAGATACGCAGTATTTT.

The genes are TRBV30 and TRBJ2-7; the match to TRBD1 covers 12 bases. Germline CDR1 is GTSNPN and CDR2 is SVGIG (reference sequence). The trim removed 2 bases at V and 5 bases at J, leaving 7 bases unmatched. This CDR3 is built from 15 residues. The CDR3 loop reads CAWSLGQGAQDEQYF. The CDR3 DNA sequence: TGTGCCTGGAGTTTGGGACAGGGGGCGCAGGACGAGCAGTACTTC.